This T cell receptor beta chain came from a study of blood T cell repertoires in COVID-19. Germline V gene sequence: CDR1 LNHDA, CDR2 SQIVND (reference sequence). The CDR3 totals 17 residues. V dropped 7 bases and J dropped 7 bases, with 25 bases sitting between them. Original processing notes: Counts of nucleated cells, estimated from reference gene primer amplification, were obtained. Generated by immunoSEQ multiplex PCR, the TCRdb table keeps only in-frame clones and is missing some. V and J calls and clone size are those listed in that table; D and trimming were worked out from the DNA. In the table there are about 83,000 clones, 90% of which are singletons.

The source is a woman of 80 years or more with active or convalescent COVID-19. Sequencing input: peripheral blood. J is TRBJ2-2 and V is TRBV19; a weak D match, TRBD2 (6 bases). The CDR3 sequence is CASNRLVDHLGVGELFF. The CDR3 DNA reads TGTGCCAGTAACAGACTAGTTGATCATTTGGGGGTCGGGGAGCTGTTTTTT.